One and the same sample provided the 2 T cell receptor beta chains below, sequenced in a study of T cells in Graves' hyperthyroidism and ophthalmopathy (dated by TCRdb to the late 2010s). Library generation was performed with multiplex PCR. The sequencing machine was an Illumina HiSeq 2000. TCR beta CDR3 regions were amplified from RNA transcripts. The TCR CDR3 was subjected to a first round of RT-PCR using the HTBI primer set and the Qiagen OneStep RT-PCR kit. Through fastp at Q25 and MiXCR, TCRdb rebuilt clones from the public reads, retaining in-frame beta chains. Duplicate CDR3 protein sequences are folded into a single record with the most common DNA and genes. The sample table records around 600,000 distinct CDR3 sequences; 14% of these occur just once. The leading ten clones occupy about 7% of the sample. Sequenced sample: blood. These receptor sequences come from a woman aged 18-29 years with Graves' ophthalmopathy.

A few counts support this clonotype. The gene calls are TRBV12-3 or TRBV12-4 and TRBJ1-3, with TRBD1 as a possible D gene (5 bases). Trimming stripped 6 bases from V and 8 bases from J, with 14 bases between. The CDR3 has 13 amino acids. The CDR3 sequence is CASSEGPGDTIYF. The CDR3 bases are TGTGCCAGCAGCGAGGGACCGGGGGACACCATATATTTT.

This clonotype was seen a few times. V and J are TRBV6-1 and TRBJ2-3, with D uncertain. Per the germline V gene, CDR1 is MNHNS and CDR2 is SASEGT. V was trimmed by 8 bases and J by 6 bases, leaving 9 bases between them. This CDR3 spans 11 amino acids. CDR3 DNA sequence: TGTGCCAGCCAGTTCGCGGATACGCAGTATTTT. Translated: CASQFADTQYF.